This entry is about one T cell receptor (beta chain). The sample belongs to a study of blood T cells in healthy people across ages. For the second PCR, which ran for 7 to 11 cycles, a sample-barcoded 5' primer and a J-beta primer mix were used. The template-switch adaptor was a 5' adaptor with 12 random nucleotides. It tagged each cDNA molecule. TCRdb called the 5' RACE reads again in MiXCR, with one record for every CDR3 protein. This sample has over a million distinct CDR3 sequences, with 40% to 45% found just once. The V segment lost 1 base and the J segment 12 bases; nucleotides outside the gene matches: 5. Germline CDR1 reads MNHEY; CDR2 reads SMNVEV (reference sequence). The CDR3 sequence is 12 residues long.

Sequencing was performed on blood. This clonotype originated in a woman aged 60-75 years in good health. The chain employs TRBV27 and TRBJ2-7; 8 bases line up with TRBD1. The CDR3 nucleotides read TGTGCCAGCAGTTTATGGGGGGACAGGCTGTACTTC. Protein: CASSLWGDRLYF.